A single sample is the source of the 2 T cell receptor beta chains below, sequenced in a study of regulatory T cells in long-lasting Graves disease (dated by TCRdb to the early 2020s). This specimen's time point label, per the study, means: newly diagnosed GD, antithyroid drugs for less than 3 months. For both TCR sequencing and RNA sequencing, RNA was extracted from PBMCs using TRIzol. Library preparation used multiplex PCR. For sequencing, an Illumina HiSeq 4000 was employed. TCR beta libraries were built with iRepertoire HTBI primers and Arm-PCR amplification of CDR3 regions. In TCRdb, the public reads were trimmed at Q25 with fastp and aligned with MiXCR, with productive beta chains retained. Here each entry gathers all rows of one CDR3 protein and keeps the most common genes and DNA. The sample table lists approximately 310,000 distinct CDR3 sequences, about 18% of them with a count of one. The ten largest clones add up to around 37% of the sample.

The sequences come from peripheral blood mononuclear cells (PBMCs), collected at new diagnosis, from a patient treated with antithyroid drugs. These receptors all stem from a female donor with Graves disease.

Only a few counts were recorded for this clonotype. In nucleotides, the CDR3 is TGTGCCTGGAGTGTACCGAGTAAACGCCCCTACGAGCAGTACTTC. This encodes CAWSVPSKRPYEQYF. The chain links TRBV30 to TRBJ2-7; D is ambiguous. CDR3 size: 15 residues. Deletions cut 0 bases from V and 2 bases from J, with 14 bases between. Germline V CDR1 and CDR2: GTSNPN, SVGIG (reference sequence).

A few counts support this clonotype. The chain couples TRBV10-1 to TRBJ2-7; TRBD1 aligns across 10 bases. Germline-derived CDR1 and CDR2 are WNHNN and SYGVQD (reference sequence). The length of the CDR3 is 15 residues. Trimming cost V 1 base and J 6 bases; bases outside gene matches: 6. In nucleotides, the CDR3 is TGCGCCAGCAGTGAGTTCGACCGACAGGGGGCCGAGCAGTACTTC. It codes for CASSEFDRQGAEQYF.